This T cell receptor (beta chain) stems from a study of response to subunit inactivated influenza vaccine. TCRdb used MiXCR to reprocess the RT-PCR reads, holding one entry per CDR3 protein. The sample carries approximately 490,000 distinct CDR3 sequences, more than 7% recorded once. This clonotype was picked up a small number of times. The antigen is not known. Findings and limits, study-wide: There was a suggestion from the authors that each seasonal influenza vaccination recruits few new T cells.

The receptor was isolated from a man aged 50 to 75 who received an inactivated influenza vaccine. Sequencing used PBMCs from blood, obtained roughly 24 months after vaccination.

The CDR3 nucleotides read TGTGCCAGCAGCAATGGGCAGCGGCGCACAGATACGCAGTATTTT. As protein: CASSNGQRRTDTQYF. The V gene is TRBV2, the J gene TRBJ2-3, with D perhaps TRBD2 (5 bases). Germline CDR1 reads SNHLY; CDR2 reads FYNNEI. Trimming removed 6 bases from V and 1 base from J, with 14 bases in between. This CDR3 is built from 15 residues.